Included here is one T cell receptor beta chain sequence, with context. Its binding antigen is unknown. No clone much larger than this one lies a single base away; base qualities are absent. The healthy control group was made up of a few dozen blood donors, and the Finnish Red Cross blood service supplied their buffy coats. All TCR-sequenced material derived from peripheral blood: patient blood samples and healthy donor buffy coats. Ficoll-Hypaque gradient centrifugation was used to isolate peripheral blood mononuclear cells. CD4+ cells were purified magnetically from the buffy coats of healthy controls. Genomic DNA was extracted using the Gentra Puregene Cell and Tissue kit, and a Qubit 2.0 fluorometer was used to quantify it. The data derive from a study of STAT5B mutations in CD4+ large granular lymphocyte leukemia (dated by TCRdb to 2022 to 2024). Study-level background: Among healthy controls, the CDR3 'QG' motif was associated with a particular HLA allele. Flow cytometry on FACSCanto II or FACSVerse confirmed that purified fractions exceeded 95% purity among lymphocytes. The TCRbeta repertoires of CD4+ T-cell large granular lymphocyte leukemia patients were compared with the TCRbeta repertoires of healthy blood donors.

Results the study describes overall, beyond this receptor: Main leukemic clonotypes were private to each patient, although around 24% of the main leukemic clonotypes were found at low frequency in the non-leukemic repertoires of other patients. TRBV06-family usage was enriched among the top patient clones (8/27) compared with healthy controls (2/35). Data were not HLA-matched; higher clonality in CD4+ versus CD8+ T-LGLL could reflect the relatively small sample size. CD4-sorted patient repertoires appeared more clonal than healthy CD4+ repertoires, and this difference persisted after removing the putative leukemic clones.

Inclusive of the bounding cysteine and phenylalanine, the CDR3 is 16 residues long. Only CDR3 DNA remains: 48 bases, in frame from the first base. V and J are truncated by 7 bases and 9 bases respectively, leaving an intervening sequence of 22 bases. The germline V gene encodes CDR1 MGHDK and CDR2 SYGVNS. The immunoSEQ assay at survey resolution was used to sequence TCRbeta rearrangements from genomic DNA. Per the original workflow: In the TCR sequencing data, the smallest productive clonotype frequency that could be detected was 2.59 x 10-5. Analyses included only productive TCRbeta rearrangements, meaning complete and in-frame sequences. Clonality for each sample was calculated as Simpson clonality in the immunoSEQ Analyzer version 3.0. Clones were grouped by frequency into very rare, small, medium, large (1-20%) or hyperexpanded (>20%) categories. Generation probabilities were estimated with OLGA 1.2.3, V-gene circos plots were made with VDJtools, specificities were looked up in VDJdb, and CDR3 motifs were identified with GLIPH. The table was pulled from immuneACCESS by TCRdb, which kept in-frame rearrangements only. Such tables lose some clones; where checked, under half of the loss comes from unresolved V genes, and the rest has no known cause. The V and J calls and the clone size are those of that table, but D and trimming were determined from the DNA. Recorded for this sample are approximately 33,000 clones; 88% of them occurred a single time. In total, the top ten clones hold 0.97% of the sample.

The TCR originated in a human donor in good health. The chain is made from TRBV25-1 and TRBJ1-6; confidence is insufficient to name the D gene. Sequencing was carried out using CD4+ T cells from blood buffy coats. In nucleotides, the sequence is TGTGCCAGCACCGACCTCAACGGGCCTATAGGTTCACCCCTCCACTTT. Its translation is CASTDLNGPIGSPLHF. With all but the CDR3 taken from the reference TRBV25-1 and TRBJ1-6 genes, the full variable domain is: EADIYQTPRYLVIGTGKKITLECSQTMGHDKMYWYQQDPGMELHLIHYSYGVNSTEKGDLSSESTVSRIRTEHFPLTLESARPSHTSQYLCASTDLNGPIGSPLHFGNGTRLTVT.